This is a list of T cell receptor beta chains from one sample in a study of molecular identifiers for immune sequencing clone quantification. TCRdb used MiXCR to reprocess the PCR reads, holding one entry per CDR3 protein. The table lists about 640,000 distinct CDR3 sequences, about 20% of them singletons. Sequenced: naive CD8+ T cells from blood, with Jurkat cell RNA spiked in. The source of these receptors is a human donor in good health. Some libraries in this study had Jurkat cell RNA spiked in. CDR3s include the opening cysteine and the closing phenylalanine or tryptophan. Fields, in order: J gene, V gene, D gene, clone size, CDR3 DNA, CDR3 protein. A D gene is named only where the DNA matches it firmly. Where a row states a size, it is once, few, many or the class of an expanded clone; other rows omit it.

J: TRBJ2-2; V: TRBV12-3/TRBV12-4; D: NA; size: many; DNA: TGTGCCAGCAGTTTAGATGGGGCGAACACCGGGGAGCTGTTTTTT; CDR3: CASSLDGANTGELFF
J: TRBJ2-1; V: TRBV5-1; D: TRBD2; size: NA; DNA: TGCGCCAGCAGCTTGGGATACGGGGGGGCCTACAATGAGCAGTTCTTC; CDR3: CASSLGYGGAYNEQFF
J: TRBJ2-7; V: TRBV11-1; D: TRBD1; size: many; DNA: TGTGCCAGCAGCCCGGGACAGGGGGCAATCGAGCAGTACTTC; CDR3: CASSPGQGAIEQYF
J: TRBJ2-3; V: TRBV12-3/TRBV12-4; D: TRBD1; size: many; DNA: TGTGCCAGCAGTTTAGGGACAGGTAACACAGATACGCAGTATTTT; CDR3: CASSLGTGNTDTQYF
J: TRBJ1-1; V: TRBV18; D: NA; size: NA; DNA: TGCGCCAGCTCATCAGAGGGGGTGACTGAAGCTTTCTTT; CDR3: CASSSEGVTEAFF
J: TRBJ1-6; V: TRBV5-1; D: NA; size: few; DNA: TGCGCCAGCAGCCTGGGACGCCTAGGGGATTCACCCCTCCACTTT; CDR3: CASSLGRLGDSPLHF
J: TRBJ2-1; V: TRBV6-6; D: NA; size: NA; DNA: TGTGCCAGCAGTTCTGGCCTATTTACCTACAATGAGCAGTTCTTC; CDR3: CASSSGLFTYNEQFF
J: TRBJ1-1; V: TRBV7-9; D: NA; size: many; DNA: TGTGCCAGCAGCTACCTACAGGGTAACACTGAAGCTTTCTTT; CDR3: CASSYLQGNTEAFF
J: TRBJ2-7; V: TRBV29-1; D: TRBD1; size: many; DNA: TGCAGCGTTGATAAACAGGGGGGAGGCTACGAGCAGTACTTC; CDR3: CSVDKQGGGYEQYF
J: TRBJ2-1; V: TRBV4-2; D: NA; size: many; DNA: TGTGCCAGCAGCCCCAGGGATGCTTCGGGTGAGCAGTTCTTC; CDR3: CASSPRDASGEQFF
J: TRBJ2-7; V: TRBV28; D: TRBD2; size: many; DNA: TGTGCCAGCACCAGTGGGGGGGGCGAGCAGTACTTC; CDR3: CASTSGGGEQYF
J: TRBJ1-4; V: TRBV12-3/TRBV12-4; D: NA; size: NA; DNA: TGTGCCAGCAGTCCGACAGGAGACGAAAAACTGTTTTTT; CDR3: CASSPTGDEKLFF
J: TRBJ1-1; V: TRBV30; D: NA; size: few; DNA: TGTGCCTGGAGTTATAGTGGGATTACTTTAGAAGCTTTCTTT; CDR3: CAWSYSGITLEAFF
J: TRBJ2-7; V: TRBV12-3/TRBV12-4; D: NA; size: NA; DNA: TGTGCCAGCGGTTTAGGGGTGCCCTACGAGCAGTACTTC; CDR3: CASGLGVPYEQYF
J: TRBJ2-5; V: TRBV6-2/TRBV6-3; D: NA; size: many; DNA: TGTGCCAGCACCCCCAGGGGCGGGGGATACCAAGAGACCCAGTACTTC; CDR3: CASTPRGGGYQETQYF
J: TRBJ2-3; V: TRBV30; D: NA; size: many; DNA: TGTGCCTGGAGTGTAGTAGGGGACACAGATACGCAGTATTTT; CDR3: CAWSVVGDTDTQYF
J: TRBJ2-2; V: TRBV5-1; D: TRBD1; size: many; DNA: TGCGCCAGTTTAAGGGGGCCTGCGAACACCGGGGAGCTGTTTTTT; CDR3: CASLRGPANTGELFF
J: TRBJ2-7; V: TRBV4-1; D: NA; size: many; DNA: TGCGCCAGCAGCCACCCAGGGGCAGTGGCCTCCTACGAGCAGTACTTC; CDR3: CASSHPGAVASYEQYF
J: TRBJ1-5; V: TRBV4-1; D: NA; size: few; DNA: TGCGCCAGCAGCCAAGAACAGGAGAACAATCAGCCCCAGCATTTT; CDR3: CASSQEQENNQPQHF
J: TRBJ2-1; V: TRBV10-1; D: TRBD1; size: NA; DNA: TGCGCCAGCAGTGACCACAAGGACAGGGAGCAGTTCTTC; CDR3: CASSDHKDREQFF
J: TRBJ2-1; V: TRBV7-9; D: TRBD2; size: many; DNA: TGTGCCAGCAGCACAACGAGACTAGCGGAAACCTACAATGAGCAGTTCTTC; CDR3: CASSTTRLAETYNEQFF
J: TRBJ2-1; V: TRBV6-2/TRBV6-3; D: TRBD2; size: NA; DNA: TGTGCCAGCAGTTATCCCCCGACTAGCGGGAGAACAAATGAGCAGTTCTTC; CDR3: CASSYPPTSGRTNEQFF
J: TRBJ2-5; V: TRBV12-3/TRBV12-4; D: NA; size: many; DNA: TGTGCCAGCAGTTTAGAGGGATGGTTGGAGACCCAGTACTTC; CDR3: CASSLEGWLETQYF
J: TRBJ2-7; V: TRBV6-2/TRBV6-3; D: NA; size: few; DNA: TGTGCCAGCAGGGACTTTACCTACGAGCAGTACTTC; CDR3: CASRDFTYEQYF
J: TRBJ2-3; V: TRBV27; D: NA; size: NA; DNA: TGTGCCAGCAGTCCGCGACAGGAGAGCACAGATACGCAGTATTTT; CDR3: CASSPRQESTDTQYF
J: TRBJ1-4; V: TRBV4-3; D: TRBD1; size: many; DNA: TGCGCCAGCAGCCAAGACGGACAGGTCCTTAATGAAAAACTGTTTTTT; CDR3: CASSQDGQVLNEKLFF
J: TRBJ1-1; V: TRBV30; D: NA; size: many; DNA: TGTGCCTGGACCATGCACCTTGAAGCTTTCTTT; CDR3: CAWTMHLEAFF
J: TRBJ2-7; V: TRBV7-9; D: NA; size: many; DNA: TGTGCCAGCAGGGGTTCCTACGAGCAGTACTTC; CDR3: CASRGSYEQYF
J: TRBJ1-2; V: TRBV4-1; D: NA; size: many; DNA: TGCGCCAGCAGCCAAGTTGGGGCTAACTATGGCTACACCTTC; CDR3: CASSQVGANYGYTF
J: TRBJ2-1; V: TRBV27; D: TRBD2; size: once; DNA: TGTGCCAGCAGTGCCGGGACTAGCGGAAATGAGCAGTTCTTC; CDR3: CASSAGTSGNEQFF
J: TRBJ1-1; V: TRBV19; D: NA; size: many; DNA: TGTGCCACGAACGATGAGCTCGGGATAAACACTGAAGCTTTCTTT; CDR3: CATNDELGINTEAFF
J: TRBJ1-6; V: TRBV27; D: TRBD1; size: many; DNA: TGTGCCAGCAGTCCGACGGGACAGCTAAATTCACCCCTCCACTTT; CDR3: CASSPTGQLNSPLHF
J: TRBJ1-1; V: TRBV12-3/TRBV12-4; D: NA; size: few; DNA: TGTGCCAGCAGCCGATTAAAGACATCGAACACTGAAGCTTTCTTT; CDR3: CASSRLKTSNTEAFF
J: TRBJ2-4; V: TRBV14; D: TRBD2; size: many; DNA: TGTGCCAGCAGCCAAGACGCGACTAGCGGGGATGGTATAGCCAAAAACATTCAGTACTTC; CDR3: CASSQDATSGDGIAKNIQYF
J: TRBJ2-7; V: TRBV20-1; D: TRBD1; size: many; DNA: TGCAGTGCTATTCCCCCCGGGACAGCCATAGAGCAGTACTTC; CDR3: CSAIPPGTAIEQYF
J: TRBJ2-7; V: TRBV20-1; D: NA; size: many; DNA: TGCAGTGCTAGTTCGGACAAGGACTACGAGCAGTACTTC; CDR3: CSASSDKDYEQYF
J: TRBJ2-5; V: TRBV21-1; D: NA; size: many; DNA: TGTGCCAGCAGCAACGGAGGCCAAGAGACCCAGTACTTC; CDR3: CASSNGGQETQYF
J: TRBJ2-7; V: TRBV6-5; D: TRBD1; size: many; DNA: TGTGCCAGCAGCCCACAGGGGGTGGCGTACGAGCAGTACTTC; CDR3: CASSPQGVAYEQYF
J: TRBJ2-7; V: TRBV4-1; D: NA; size: few; DNA: TGCGCCAGCAGCCCAGGGTTGGGGTTCGAGCAGTACTTC; CDR3: CASSPGLGFEQYF
J: TRBJ2-7; V: TRBV6-4; D: TRBD2; size: many; DNA: TGTGCCAGCAGTGACCCGACTAGCGATAGCTACGAGCAGTACTTC; CDR3: CASSDPTSDSYEQYF
J: TRBJ1-1; V: TRBV12-3/TRBV12-4; D: TRBD1; size: many; DNA: TGTGCCAGCAGCCCATCCGTGAGGGGGCAGGACACTGAAGCTTTCTTT; CDR3: CASSPSVRGQDTEAFF
J: TRBJ2-7; V: TRBV6-6; D: NA; size: many; DNA: TGTGCCAGCAGTAAACCGGGGCAGGGCTACGAGCAGTACTTC; CDR3: CASSKPGQGYEQYF
J: TRBJ1-1; V: TRBV7-9; D: TRBD1; size: many; DNA: TGTGCCAGCAGCTTGGACAGGGGCCACACTGAAGCTTTCTTT; CDR3: CASSLDRGHTEAFF
J: TRBJ2-5; V: TRBV7-3; D: NA; size: many; DNA: TGTGCCAGCAGCCTGGGACCTCAAGAGACCCAGTACTTC; CDR3: CASSLGPQETQYF
J: TRBJ1-5; V: TRBV4-1; D: NA; size: few; DNA: TGCGCCTGCGGCCTCCCGGGCGCTCAGCCCCAGCATTTT; CDR3: CACGLPGAQPQHF
J: TRBJ1-5; V: TRBV28; D: NA; size: few; DNA: TGTGCCAGCAGTGTCCCGACAAATCAGCCCCAGCATTTT; CDR3: CASSVPTNQPQHF
J: TRBJ2-3; V: TRBV5-5; D: TRBD2; size: many; DNA: TGTGCCAGCAGCTTGGATCTTAGCGGGGCCACAGATACGCAGTATTTT; CDR3: CASSLDLSGATDTQYF
J: TRBJ2-7; V: TRBV27; D: TRBD2; size: many; DNA: TGTGCCAGCAGTCCCACCCGGACTAGCGGGAGCCACGAGCAGTACTTC; CDR3: CASSPTRTSGSHEQYF
J: TRBJ2-7; V: TRBV20-1; D: TRBD2; size: many; DNA: TGCAGTGCTATACAGACTAGCGGGAGAAGCGAGCAGTACTTC; CDR3: CSAIQTSGRSEQYF
J: TRBJ2-2; V: TRBV20-1; D: TRBD2; size: many; DNA: TGCAGTGCTAGAGATCCACTAGCGCTGAACACCGGGGAGCTGTTTTTT; CDR3: CSARDPLALNTGELFF
J: TRBJ2-3; V: TRBV5-4; D: NA; size: NA; DNA: TGTGCCAGCAGCCAGGACCCTCTAACCCTCACAGATACGCAGTATTTT; CDR3: CASSQDPLTLTDTQYF
J: TRBJ2-3; V: TRBV3-1; D: TRBD1; size: many; DNA: TGTGCCAGCAGCCAAGGCGGACAGGGCACAGATACGCAGTATTTT; CDR3: CASSQGGQGTDTQYF
J: TRBJ2-5; V: TRBV25-1; D: NA; size: many; DNA: TGTGCCAGCAGTGAATACTCTAGCGTGGGGGAGACCCAGTACTTC; CDR3: CASSEYSSVGETQYF
J: TRBJ2-3; V: TRBV12-5; D: NA; size: many; DNA: TGTGCTAGTGGTTGGGCCGGGGGCCCCAATTGGCAGTATTTT; CDR3: CASGWAGGPNWQYF
J: TRBJ2-7; V: TRBV28; D: NA; size: many; DNA: TGTGCCAGCAGTATAAGCAGGTCCTACGAGCAGTACTTC; CDR3: CASSISRSYEQYF
J: TRBJ2-7; V: TRBV4-1; D: NA; size: NA; DNA: TGCGCCAGCAGCCCTCGAGGCGGACTTTACAACGAGCAGTACTTC; CDR3: CASSPRGGLYNEQYF
J: TRBJ2-1; V: TRBV29-1; D: NA; size: many; DNA: TGCAGCGTTGTCCTCCCAAGAAATGAGCAGTTCTTC; CDR3: CSVVLPRNEQFF
J: TRBJ2-6; V: TRBV6-2/TRBV6-3; D: TRBD2; size: many; DNA: TGTGCCAGCGAGCTGGCGGGAGGTGCTGGGGCCAACGTCCTGACTTTC; CDR3: CASELAGGAGANVLTF
J: TRBJ2-5; V: TRBV7-6; D: NA; size: NA; DNA: TGTGCCAGCTCCGGGGGATTTCAAGAGACCCAGTACTTC; CDR3: CASSGGFQETQYF